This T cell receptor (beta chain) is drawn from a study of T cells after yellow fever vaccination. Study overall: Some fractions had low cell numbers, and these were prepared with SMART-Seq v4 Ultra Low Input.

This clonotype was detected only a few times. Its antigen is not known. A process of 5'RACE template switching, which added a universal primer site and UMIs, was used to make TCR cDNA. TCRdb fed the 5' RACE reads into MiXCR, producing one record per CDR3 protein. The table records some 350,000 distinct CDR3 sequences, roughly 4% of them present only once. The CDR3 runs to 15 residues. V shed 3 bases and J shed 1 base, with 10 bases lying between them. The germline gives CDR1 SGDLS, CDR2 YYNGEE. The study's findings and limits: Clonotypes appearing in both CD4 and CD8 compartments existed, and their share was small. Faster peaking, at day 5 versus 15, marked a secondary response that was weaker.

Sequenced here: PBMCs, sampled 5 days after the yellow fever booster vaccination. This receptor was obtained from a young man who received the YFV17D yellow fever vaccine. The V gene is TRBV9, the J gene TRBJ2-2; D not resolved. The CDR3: CASSGAGKNTGELFF. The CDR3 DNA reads TGTGCCAGCAGCGGGGCTGGGAAGAACACCGGGGAGCTGTTTTTT.